Shown below are 10 T cell receptor beta chains from a single sample sequenced in a study of cytomegalovirus exposure and HLA in healthy donors. PCR was performed using 60 Vbeta and 13 Jbeta primers. Data came from immunoSEQ multiplex PCR; TCRdb stores just in-frame clones and leaves some out. The specimen's table records 60,000 or so clones. Sequencing input: PBMCs. All receptors derive from a woman under 30 in good health and CMV-seronegative.

The chain is built from TRBV6-5 and TRBJ2-3, with 10 bases matching TRBD1. J gave up 4 bases and V 0 bases, and 4 bases lay outside the gene matches. Germline V gives CDR1 MNHEY, CDR2 SVGAGI. This CDR3 has 16 amino acids. In DNA form, the CDR3 reads TGTGCCAGCAGTTACTCGTCGGGACAGGGGTCAGATACGCAGTATTTT. It translates to CASSYSSGQGSDTQYF.

V gene TRBV29-1 combines with J gene TRBJ2-1; D uncertain. Germline lookup yields CDR1 SQVTM and CDR2 ANQGSEA. The CDR3 totals 10 residues. Trimming took 4 bases from V and 6 from J, leaving 4 bases between them. CDR3 sequence (DNA): TGCAGCGTTGTCTTCAATGAGCAGTTCTTC. It yields the protein CSVVFNEQFF.

This chain links TRBV5-1 with TRBJ1-6; 9 bases are shared with TRBD1. This CDR3 has 17 amino acids. V gave up 4 bases and J gave up 7 bases; unmatched junction bases: 12. Germline V gene sequence: CDR1 SGHRS, CDR2 YFSETQ. The CDR3 region has the DNA TGCGCCAGCAGCGCGCTCATTTCCGGGACAGGGAATTCACCCCTCCACTTT. Protein: CASSALISGTGNSPLHF. The full variable domain, with the rest looked up from reference TRBV5-1 and TRBJ1-6, is KAGVTQTPRYLIKTRGQQVTLSCSPISGHRSVSWYQQTPGQGLQFLFEYFSETQRNKGNFPGRFSGRQFSNSRSEMNVSTLELGDSALYLCASSALISGTGNSPLHFGNGTRLTVT.

This sequence joins TRBV1 and TRBJ2-7; the table calls TRBD2, which could not be checked here. TRBV1 is a known pseudogene. The CDR3 consists of 11 residues. The CDR3 region has the DNA TGCACCACTGGGGAGGGGTACGAGCAGTACTTC. It translates to CTTGEGYEQYF.

Written as DNA, the CDR3 is TGTGCCAGCAGCTTAGGCAAGGGAGACACTGAAGCTTTCTTT. Amino acid sequence: CASSLGKGDTEAFF. The V and J genes are TRBV7-9 and TRBJ1-1; D gene ambiguous. CDR3 size: 14 residues. Germline lookup yields CDR1 SEHNR and CDR2 FQNEAQ (reference sequence). Trimming took off 1 base at V and 3 bases at J, with 9 bases between the two ends.

V and J are TRBV19 and TRBJ1-5; weak D call: TRBD1 (6 bases). CDR3 length equals 18 residues. Per germline, CDR1 LNHDA and CDR2 SQIVND (reference sequence). Trimming took off 5 bases at V and 0 bases at J, with 20 bases between the two ends. In DNA, the CDR3 is TGTGCCAGTAGTCTCCAGAGGGGGACGGCCGTTAGCAATCAGCCCCAGCATTTT. The encoded protein is CASSLQRGTAVSNQPQHF.

The rearrangement uses TRBV9 and TRBJ2-3, with 16 bases lining up with TRBD2. Germline V gene data show CDR1 as SGDLS and CDR2 as YYNGEE. This CDR3 has 17 residues. Germline trimming cut 2 bases from V and 4 bases from J; bases unmatched to any gene: 4. This chain's CDR3 is CASSVAGTSGRADTQYF. The CDR3 DNA reads as TGTGCCAGCAGCGTTGCCGGGACTAGCGGGAGGGCAGATACGCAGTATTTT.

The chain uses TRBV2 and TRBJ1-1, with TRBD1 matching over 10 bases. The CDR3 is 14 residues long. V lost 5 bases and J lost 3; bases outside the gene matches: 3. Germline CDR1 reads SNHLY; CDR2 reads FYNNEI. CDR3 in DNA: TGTGCCAGCAGTCAGGACAGGGGGGACACTGAAGCTTTCTTT. Translating it yields CASSQDRGDTEAFF.

The rearrangement uses TRBV18 and TRBJ2-3, with a possible D match to TRBD2 (6 bases). From germline, CDR1 is KGHSH and CDR2 LQKENI. This CDR3 region has 16 residues. V lost 8 bases, J lost 1 base, and 19 bases lay in between. The CDR3 DNA reads TGTGCCAGCGCCGCCAGGGCGGGACGAGGCACAGATACGCAGTATTTT. Its translation is CASAARAGRGTDTQYF.

V is TRBV4-2 and J is TRBJ2-1; 8 bases align to TRBD2. The CDR3 contains 17 residues. Germline assignment: CDR1 LGHNA and CDR2 YNFKEQ. V lost 3 bases and J lost 9; bases outside the gene matches: 16. This CDR3 is CASSQTSRGTSVSEQFF. The DNA of the CDR3 is TGTGCCAGCAGCCAGACCTCCCGGGGGACTAGTGTTAGTGAGCAGTTCTTC.